The 24 T cell receptor beta chains below come from one sample, sequenced in a study of blood T cell repertoires in COVID-19. Only in-frame clones appear in the TCRdb table, and some are missing; sequencing was by immunoSEQ multiplex PCR. The sample includes 120,000 to 150,000 clones, about 87% of them seen just once. Sequenced input: peripheral blood. These receptors came from a human donor in a cohort sampled during active COVID-19.

The J gene is TRBJ2-3, the V gene TRBV4-3; 9 nucleotides line up with TRBD1. CDR1 and CDR2 from the germline V gene are LGHNA and YSLEER. The length of the CDR3 is 16 residues. The V and J ends lost 1 base and 5 bases, in that order; junction bases with no gene match: 7. The CDR3 DNA is TGCGCCAGCAGCCAAGGGGGGGGACAGGGTATAGATACGCAGTATTTT. Its translation is CASSQGGGQGIDTQYF.

This chain links TRBV7-3 with TRBJ2-1; TRBD2 aligns across 14 bases. Germline CDR1 reads SGHTA; CDR2 reads FQGTGA. With 5 bases clipped from V and 7 bases from J, the junction kept 10 bases outside the gene matches. The CDR3 is 17 residues long. The CDR3 DNA sequence: TGTGCCAGCAGCCCCTACGGACTAGCGGGGGGTCTAAATGAGCAGTTCTTC. Encoded protein: CASSPYGLAGGLNEQFF. The full variable domain, rest sourced from reference TRBV7-3 and TRBJ2-1, is GAGVSQTPSNKVTEKGKYVELRCDPISGHTALYWYRQSLGQGPEFLIYFQGTGAADDSGLPNDRFFAVRPEGSVSTLKIQRTERGDSAVYLCASSPYGLAGGLNEQFFGPGTRLTVL.

This clone was counted a single time. The V gene is TRBV7-9, the J gene TRBJ1-2; D unclear. This CDR3 contains 14 residues. Germline CDR1 SEHNR, CDR2 FQNEAQ (reference sequence). The V gene lost 5 bases and the J gene lost 4 bases, with 14 bases spanning the gap. CDR3 nucleotide sequence: TGTGCCAGCAGCCCCACTCAGCAGGCCTATGGCTACACCTTC. It specifies CASSPTQQAYGYTF.

The CDR3 DNA follows: TGTGCCACCAGTGAGGGCAGGGGCTTGTACCAAGAGACCCAGTACTTC. Translated: CATSEGRGLYQETQYF. The chain employs TRBV24-1 and TRBJ2-5; possible D gene TRBD1, 6 bases. V lost 4 bases and J lost 0, with 14 bases in between. This CDR3 has 16 amino acids. Germline CDR1 and CDR2: KGHDR and SFDVKD.

The DNA of the CDR3 is TGTGCCAGCAGCTTGAGGACAGGGGGCTATCAGCCCCAGCATTTT. Residues: CASSLRTGGYQPQHF. The gene calls are TRBV5-6 and TRBJ1-5; 11 bases fit TRBD1. The CDR3 loop spans 15 amino acids. In germline, CDR1 is SGHDT, CDR2 YYEEEE. The V gene end was trimmed by 1 base and the J gene end by 5 bases; junction bases not matched to a gene: 2.

The chain links TRBV9 to TRBJ1-2; TRBD1 agrees at 9 bases. Germline lookup yields CDR1 SGDLS and CDR2 YYNGEE. V trimming: 4 bases; J trimming: 5 bases; junction bases outside the gene matches: 9. The CDR3 totals 15 residues. CDR3 in amino acids: CASSPLGTGRYGYTF. The CDR3 coding sequence is TGTGCCAGCAGCCCCCTCGGGACAGGGAGGTATGGCTACACCTTC. Full variable domain (rest looked up from reference TRBV9 and TRBJ1-2): DSGVTQTPKHLITATGQRVTLRCSPRSGDLSVYWYQQSLDQGLQFLIQYYNGEERAKGNILERFSAQQFPDLHSELNLSSLELGDSALYFCASSPLGTGRYGYTFGSGTRLTVV.

The V call is TRBV7-2, the J call TRBJ1-2, with D unresolved. V was shortened by 5 bases and J by 4 bases, with 14 bases between the two germline ends. CDR1 SGHTA and CDR2 FQGNSA come from the germline V gene. CDR3 size: 14 residues. For the CDR3, the DNA is TGTGCCAGCAGCCAAAACCCGGGGTCCTATGGCTACACCTTC. Its translation is CASSQNPGSYGYTF.

This rearrangement joins TRBV7-2 to TRBJ2-2; D perhaps matches TRBD1 (6 bases). Trimming removed 5 bases at V and 6 bases at J, with 19 bases between. Germline values: CDR1 SGHTA, CDR2 FQGNSA. This CDR3 spans 16 amino acids. The CDR3 reads CASSVQPRGLAGELFF. DNA of the CDR3: TGTGCCAGCAGCGTCCAACCCAGGGGATTGGCCGGGGAGCTGTTTTTT.

This clone was seen only once. V usage is TRBV4-3 and J usage is TRBJ2-6; a possible D gene is TRBD1 (5 bases). Germline loops: CDR1 LGHNA, CDR2 YSLEER. V lost 4 bases and J lost 1, with 11 bases in between. This CDR3 has 16 residues. In DNA, the CDR3 is TGCGCCAGCAGCCCTGACCAGGGATCTGGGGCCAACGTCCTGACTTTC. Translated, it gives CASSPDQGSGANVLTF.

This chain links TRBV30 with TRBJ2-3, with a possible D match to TRBD1 (6 bases). With 5 bases removed from V and 1 base from J, the gap between germline ends came to 10 bases. Germline V lookup: CDR1 GTSNPN, CDR2 SVGIG (reference sequence). CDR3 size: 13 residues. The CDR3 coding sequence is TGTGCCTGGTCGACAGGAGGCACAGATACGCAGTATTTT. Translated: CAWSTGGTDTQYF.

V usage is TRBV5-4 and J usage is TRBJ1-1; 9 positions match TRBD1. Germline V gene sequence: CDR1 SGHNT, CDR2 YYREEE (reference sequence). The CDR3 has 15 amino acids. The J segment lost 4 bases and the V segment lost 4 bases, leaving 8 bases of the junction unmatched. CDR3 bases: TGTGCCAGCAGCGGAGCACAGGGGGCAATCACTGAAGCTTTCTTT. Protein product: CASSGAQGAITEAFF.

V gene TRBV2 combines with J gene TRBJ1-2, with D unresolved. V was shortened by 3 bases and J by 4 bases, with 15 bases between the two germline ends. Germline V gene sequence: CDR1 SNHLY, CDR2 FYNNEI. The CDR3 loop spans 15 amino acids. This CDR3 reads CASSELLYSGYGYTF. The CDR3 bases are TGTGCCAGCAGTGAGCTCCTCTACAGCGGCTATGGCTACACCTTC. Full variable domain (missing parts from reference TRBV2 and TRBJ1-2): EPEVTQTPSHQVTQMGQEVILRCVPISNHLYFYWYRQILGQKVEFLVSFYNNEISEKSEIFDDQFSVERPDGSNFTLKIRSTKLEDSAMYFCASSELLYSGYGYTFGSGTRLTVV.

In its sample, this clone was seen once. The chain couples TRBV7-2 to TRBJ2-6; TRBD2 matches at 7 bases. This CDR3 spans 18 amino acids. With V trimmed by 0 bases and J by 0 bases, 5 bases remained unmatched. Germline loops: CDR1 SGHTA, CDR2 FQGNSA. CDR3 coding DNA: TGTGCCAGCAGCTTAGCGGGGGACTATTTCTCTGGGGCCAACGTCCTGACTTTC. This encodes CASSLAGDYFSGANVLTF. Drawing the rest from reference TRBV7-2 and TRBJ2-6, the complete variable domain is GAGVSQSPSNKVTEKGKDVELRCDPISGHTALYWYRQSLGQGLEFLIYFQGNSAPDKSGLPSDRFSAERTGGSVSTLTIQRTQQEDSAVYLCASSLAGDYFSGANVLTFGAGSRLTVL.

V and J are TRBV30 and TRBJ2-7, with D perhaps TRBD2 (5 bases). Germline V lookup: CDR1 GTSNPN, CDR2 SVGIG (reference sequence). Trimming cost V 1 base and J 3 bases, with 13 bases left between them. The CDR3 covers 14 residues. This CDR3 reads CAWSGARRDYEQYF. In DNA form, the CDR3 reads TGTGCCTGGAGTGGTGCCAGACGGGACTACGAGCAGTACTTC.

The V and J genes are TRBV18 and TRBJ1-1; D call uncertain. Germline loops: CDR1 KGHSH, CDR2 LQKENI. The V end was cut by 0 bases, the J end by 4 bases, with 6 bases between. CDR3 length: 13 residues. CDR3 bases: TGTGCCAGCTCACCACCGGGGAGCACTGAAGCTTTCTTT. Protein product: CASSPPGSTEAFF.

This chain connects TRBV19 to TRBJ1-4; D not resolved. Germline-derived CDR1 and CDR2 are LNHDA and SQIVND (reference sequence). The CDR3 is 19 amino acids. Trimming left V 4 bases short and J 5 bases short, with 26 bases between. The CDR3, as DNA: TGTGCCAGTAGTACAACGCGGACTTATAGGGCAGCTATCAATGAAAAACTGTTTTTT. Its translation: CASSTTRTYRAAINEKLFF.

The chain carries TRBV21-1 and TRBJ1-5; the table gives TRBD1 as D, unverified against the DNA. TRBV21-1 is a documented pseudogene. The CDR3 consists of 18 residues. CDR3 sequence: CASRKAREQGMGNQPQHF. The CDR3 coding sequence is TGTGCCAGCAGAAAAGCGAGGGAACAGGGAATGGGCAATCAGCCCCAGCATTTT.

The gene calls are TRBV21-1 and TRBJ1-2; TRBD1 is the table's D call, not checked against the DNA. TRBV21-1 constitutes a pseudogene. The CDR3 is made up of 14 amino acids. In DNA form, the CDR3 reads TGTGCCAGCAGCAAAGCGCTACAGAACTATGGCTACACCTTC. It codes for CASSKALQNYGYTF.

This chain joins TRBV6-5 and TRBJ2-7; 8 bases agree with TRBD1. This CDR3 is 16 amino acids long. CDR1 MNHEY and CDR2 SVGAGI come from the germline V gene. V lost 0 bases, J lost 0 bases, and 4 bases stayed unmatched. CDR3 sequence reads: CASSYSTGGPSYEQYF. The CDR3 coding sequence is TGTGCCAGCAGTTACTCAACAGGGGGGCCCTCCTACGAGCAGTACTTC.

The rearrangement uses TRBV18 and TRBJ2-7, with D possibly matching TRBD1 (5 bases). CDR3 size: 14 residues. The V end lost 0 bases, the J end lost 0 bases, and 6 bases lay between the germline ends. Germline CDR1 KGHSH, CDR2 LQKENI. The CDR3 nucleotides read TGTGCCAGCTCACCACCGGACATCTCCTACGAGCAGTACTTC. Amino acids: CASSPPDISYEQYF.

The chain uses TRBV7-8 and TRBJ1-4; 10 nucleotides match TRBD1. The germline CDR1 and CDR2 sequences are SGHVS and FQNEAQ. The CDR3 totals 16 residues. The V and J ends lost 2 bases and 8 bases, in that order; junction bases with no gene match: 8. The CDR3 DNA follows: TGTGCCAGCAGCTTACTCCCGGGACAGGGGAACGAAAAACTGTTTTTT. Translation: CASSLLPGQGNEKLFF. The complete variable domain, with remaining parts taken from reference TRBV7-8 and TRBJ1-4, reads GAGVSQSPRYKVAKRGQDVALRCDPISGHVSLFWYQQALGQGPEFLTYFQNEAQLDKSGLPSDRFFAERPEGSVSTLKIQRTQQEDSAVYLCASSLLPGQGNEKLFFGSGTQLSVL.

The chain combines TRBV5-4 with TRBJ2-7; D perhaps matches TRBD1 (6 bases). The CDR3 has 12 amino acids. Germline CDR1 and CDR2: SGHNT and YYREEE (reference sequence). V gave up 0 bases and J gave up 7 bases, with 8 bases separating them. CDR3 amino acids: CASSLATGEQYF. The DNA of the CDR3 is TGTGCCAGCAGCTTGGCAACAGGGGAGCAGTACTTC.

As for this clone: Sequence at one end of the junction differs from germline and may be a read error. The chain recombines TRBV4-2 with TRBJ1-5; D is perhaps TRBD1 (6 bases). Germline V CDR1 and CDR2: LGHNA, YNFKEQ. The CDR3 has 16 amino acids. CDR3 loop: CASSQSSQDSPSLRDF. CDR3 coding DNA: TGTGCCAGCAGCCAAAGTTCCCAGGACAGCCCCAGTCTAAGGGATTTT.

Only one count was recorded for this clone. The chain combines TRBV19 with TRBJ1-2; D is perhaps TRBD1 (5 bases). The CDR3 has 16 amino acids. Between the trimmed V and J ends, which lost 6 bases and 0 bases, there was a span of 17 bases. Germline V CDR1 and CDR2: LNHDA, SQIVND (reference sequence). The CDR3 reads CASSKRPDSPNYGYTF. The CDR3 nucleotides read TGTGCCAGTAGCAAACGTCCCGACAGCCCTAACTATGGCTACACCTTC.